These T cell receptor beta chains were read from a single sample in a study of T cell responses to AZD1222 COVID-19 vaccine. Sequencing was performed with immunoSEQ multiplex PCR; in TCRdb, only in-frame clones are kept and a portion is missing. In the table there are some 90,000 clones, around 91% of which are singletons. The material sequenced was peripheral blood, taken on day 0 of MenACWY control vaccination. The receptors were sampled from an adult in good health. The CDR3 runs from the conserved cysteine through the conserved F or W. A D gene is named only where the DNA matches it firmly. Some rows mark clone size as missing; the rest say once, few, many or name a class of expanded clone.

v_gene	d_gene	j_gene	abundance	CDR3aa	CDR3nt
TRBV12-3/TRBV12-4	NA	TRBJ1-2	NA	CASSLGQVYGYTF	TGTGCCAGCAGTTTAGGACAGGTCTATGGCTACACCTTC
TRBV7-2	NA	TRBJ1-1	NA	CASRVITGSTEAFF	TGTGCCAGCAGGGTCATAACAGGATCCACTGAAGCTTTCTTT
TRBV11-2	TRBD1	TRBJ1-5	NA	CASSTGQGKIDQPQHF	TGTGCCAGCAGCACCGGACAGGGAAAAATTGATCAGCCCCAGCATTTT
TRBV20-1	NA	TRBJ1-5	NA	CSASRGTLGVYSNQPQHF	TGCAGTGCTAGTCGGGGGACCCTTGGGGTTTATAGCAATCAGCCCCAGCATTTT
TRBV10-2	NA	TRBJ2-7	NA	CASRETASYEQYF	TGCGCCAGCAGAGAGACAGCCTCCTACGAGCAGTACTTC
TRBV27	NA	TRBJ1-2	NA	CASSLTPLLNYGYTF	TGTGCCAGCAGTTTAACCCCCCTCTTAAACTATGGCTACACCTTC
TRBV4-3	NA	TRBJ1-2	NA	CASSQDVQGRIGYTF	TGCGCCAGCAGCCAAGATGTCCAGGGTAGAATTGGCTACACCTTC
TRBV10-3	TRBD1	TRBJ2-7	NA	CAINPTGGKNEQYF	TGTGCCATCAACCCCACAGGGGGCAAGAACGAGCAGTACTTC
TRBV21-1	NA	TRBJ2-1	once	CASSFRETSSYNEQFF	TGTGCCAGCAGCTTTCGAGAGACTAGCTCCTACAATGAGCAGTTCTTC
TRBV11-3	TRBD1	TRBJ2-7	NA	CASSRGTGRGREQYF	TGTGCCAGCAGCAGAGGGACAGGGAGAGGTAGGGAGCAGTACTTC
TRBV3-1/TRBV3-2	NA	TRBJ2-7	NA	CASSQDGDRTREQYF	TGTGCCAGCAGCCAAGATGGTGACAGGACTAGGGAGCAGTACTTC